The following is a T cell receptor beta chain sequence with its context. The data were produced by immunoSEQ multiplex PCR, yet TCRdb's version contains in-frame clones alone and is incomplete. This sample has about 38,000 clones, with about 82% found just once. This sample was included in a study of blood T cell repertoires in COVID-19. About the research overall: The United States, Italy and Spain provided the acute and convalescent COVID-19 samples.

Per the germline V gene, CDR1 is ENHRY and CDR2 is SYGVKD. V dropped 6 bases and J dropped 9; count of bases not matched to a gene: 6. This CDR3 spans 14 amino acids. This TCR was recovered from a man aged 50 or older with active COVID-19. This chain links TRBV10-3 with TRBJ1-6; 9 bases are a match to TRBD1. The specimen sequenced was peripheral blood. The CDR3 DNA reads TGTGCCATCAGGGTGGACAGGGGTAGTTCACCCCTCCACTTT. Translation gives CAIRVDRGSSPLHF.